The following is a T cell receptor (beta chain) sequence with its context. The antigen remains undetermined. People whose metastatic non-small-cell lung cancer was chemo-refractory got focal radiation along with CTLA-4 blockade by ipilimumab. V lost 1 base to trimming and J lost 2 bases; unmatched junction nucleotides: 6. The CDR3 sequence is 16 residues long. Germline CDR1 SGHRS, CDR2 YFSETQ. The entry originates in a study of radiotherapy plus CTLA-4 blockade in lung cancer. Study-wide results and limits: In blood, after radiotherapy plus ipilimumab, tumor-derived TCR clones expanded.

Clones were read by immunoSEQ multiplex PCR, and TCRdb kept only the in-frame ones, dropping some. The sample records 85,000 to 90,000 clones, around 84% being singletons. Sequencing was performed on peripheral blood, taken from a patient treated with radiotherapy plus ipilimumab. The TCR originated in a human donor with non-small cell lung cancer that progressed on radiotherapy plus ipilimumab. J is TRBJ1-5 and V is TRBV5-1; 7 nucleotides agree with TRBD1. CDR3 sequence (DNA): TGCGCCAGCAGCTTGACAGGGGCGGGGGGCAATCAGCCCCAGCATTTT. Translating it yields CASSLTGAGGNQPQHF.